This T cell receptor beta chain was identified in a study of blood T cell repertoires in COVID-19. About the research overall: Sites across the United States, Italy and Spain contributed samples from acute and convalescent COVID-19. The cDNA or gDNA used as material had been derived from T cells, B-cell-depleted T cells, or PBMCs.

Germline CDR1 and CDR2: SGHTA and FQGNSA. Trimming removed 4 bases from V and 8 bases from J; junction bases left unmatched: 11. This CDR3 contains 16 residues. Original analysis: For nucleated cells, counts were estimated from reference gene primer amplification. Profiling relied on immunoSEQ multiplex PCR, and the TCRdb table lists in-frame clones only, not all of them. V, J and clone size were drawn from that table, and D and trimming were deduced from the DNA. The sample lists about 170,000 clones, approximately 80% seen once, with roughly 9.2% in the top ten. J is TRBJ1-2 and V is TRBV7-2; 12 bases fit TRBD1. Sequencing was done on a sample of peripheral blood. The origin of this receptor is a woman older than 75 with active or convalescent COVID-19. CDR3 protein: CASSSSLGTGGDGYTF. The CDR3 bases are TGTGCCAGCAGCTCCTCCTTGGGGACAGGGGGCGACGGCTACACCTTC.